This entry lists 19 T cell receptor beta chains sequenced from one sample in a study of shared clonotypes between healthy human individuals. Here immunoSEQ multiplex PCR was the method, and the copy in TCRdb shows in-frame clones only, minus some. The table shows about 1.1 million clones, with approximately 80% occurring only once. The sequencing sample was made of memory CD4+ T cells from PBMCs. Subset here: CD45RA-negative fraction. Receptors originate from a young man in good health. Some clones in this sample may be carry-over from other donors' samples.

The chain employs TRBV6-1 and TRBJ2-3; 11 bases agree with TRBD2. V shed 1 base and J 2 bases; nucleotides not matched to a gene: 8. Germline CDR1 MNHNS, CDR2 SASEGT. There are 18 residues in the CDR3. The chain's CDR3 is CASSEGALAGGNTDTQYF. The CDR3 region has the DNA TGTGCCAGCAGTGAAGGGGCCCTAGCGGGAGGAAACACAGATACGCAGTATTTT.

The V call is TRBV5-1, the J call TRBJ1-4, with D perhaps matching TRBD1 (6 bases). The CDR3 covers 14 residues. Between the trimmed V and J ends, which lost 0 bases and 8 bases, there was a span of 11 bases. Germline CDR1 reads SGHRS; CDR2 reads YFSETQ. DNA of the CDR3: TGCGCCAGCAGCTTGGGTGTGGGGGGCGAAAAACTGTTTTTT. Translation gives CASSLGVGGEKLFF.

The chain employs TRBV7-9 and TRBJ2-6, with unresolved D. CDR1 is SEHNR, CDR2 FQNEAQ, per germline (reference sequence). CDR3 length equals 16 residues. The V end lost 5 bases, the J end lost 2 bases, and 13 bases lay between the germline ends. CDR3 sequence reads: CASSRLRLPGANVLTF. The CDR3 DNA sequence: TGTGCCAGCAGCCGCCTCCGATTGCCTGGGGCCAACGTCCTGACTTTC.

V usage is TRBV5-4 and J usage is TRBJ2-7, with 8 positions matching TRBD1. This CDR3 region has 14 residues. Unmatched junction bases numbered 3, after V lost 4 bases and J lost 0 bases. Germline V lookup: CDR1 SGHNT, CDR2 YYREEE (reference sequence). This CDR3 reads CASSPQGGSYEQYF. In nucleotides, the CDR3 is TGTGCCAGCAGCCCACAGGGGGGCTCCTACGAGCAGTACTTC.

In the case of this clone: This sequence is one base from a far larger clone and is likely a read error. This chain uses TRBV5-4 with TRBJ2-6; D may correspond to TRBD1 or TRBD2 (5 bases each). V was shortened by 4 bases and J by 1 base, with 6 bases between the two germline ends. Germline V gene data show CDR1 as SGHNT and CDR2 as YYREEE (reference sequence). The CDR3 contains 14 residues. Written as DNA, the CDR3 is TGTGCCAGCAGCGGGGGATCTGGGGCCAACGTCCTGACTTTC. This sequence encodes CASSGGSGANVLTF. The full variable domain, completed using reference TRBV5-4 and TRBJ2-6, is ETGVTQSPTHLIKTRGQQVTLRCSSQSGHNTVSWYQQALGQGPQFIFQYYREEENGRGNFPPRFSGLQFPNYSSELNVNALELDDSALYLCASSGGSGANVLTFGAGSRLTVL.

The rearrangement uses TRBV6-5 and TRBJ2-7, with a weak D call TRBD1 (5 bases). The CDR3 covers 16 residues. Trimming cost V 4 bases and J 3 bases, with 19 bases left between them. Germline loops: CDR1 MNHEY, CDR2 SVGAGI. CDR3 DNA: TGTGCCAGCAGTTCCCTCCGACCAGGGAAACGCTACGAGCAGTACTTC. Translated, it gives CASSSLRPGKRYEQYF.

V gene TRBV5-6 combines with J gene TRBJ1-1; no definite D call. This CDR3 has 15 amino acids. Per germline, CDR1 SGHDT and CDR2 YYEEEE. V was trimmed by 0 bases and J by 5 bases, leaving 14 bases between them. The CDR3 DNA is TGTGCCAGCAGCTTGGATATGGGGATCAAGACTGAAGCTTTCTTT. This codes for CASSLDMGIKTEAFF.

V gene TRBV25-1 combines with J gene TRBJ1-1; no clear D gene. V lost 1 base to trimming and J lost 10 bases, with 13 bases between them. The CDR3 covers 13 residues. CDR1 and CDR2 (germline): MGHDK, SYGVNS. CDR3 sequence (DNA): TGTGCCAGCAGTGAATTCGAGGGATCCTCAGCTTTCTTT. Protein sequence: CASSEFEGSSAFF. Full variable domain (rest looked up from reference TRBV25-1 and TRBJ1-1): EADIYQTPRYLVIGTGKKITLECSQTMGHDKMYWYQQDPGMELHLIHYSYGVNSTEKGDLSSESTVSRIRTEHFPLTLESARPSHTSQYLCASSEFEGSSAFFGQGTRLTVV.

This clone was found many times. This chain links TRBV7-8 with TRBJ2-3; tentative D call: TRBD2 (5 bases). Trimming took off 2 bases at V and 4 bases at J, with 10 bases between the two ends. The germline gives CDR1 SGHVS, CDR2 FQNEAQ. This CDR3 contains 14 residues. CDR3 residues: CASSLRRAPDTQYF. The CDR3 DNA sequence: TGTGCCAGCAGCTTACGGCGGGCGCCAGATACGCAGTATTTT.

The chain is built from TRBV4-3 and TRBJ1-4; possibly TRBD1 for D (6 bases). There are 16 residues in the CDR3. Germline CDR1 is LGHNA and CDR2 is YSLEER. Trimming pared 4 bases from V and 5 bases from J, leaving 17 bases between. CDR3 loop: CASSPSPQGSNEKLFF. CDR3 DNA sequence: TGCGCCAGCAGCCCGAGCCCACAGGGTTCAAATGAAAAACTGTTTTTT.

The chain carries TRBV27 and TRBJ2-3; no firm D call. Per germline, CDR1 MNHEY and CDR2 SMNVEV (reference sequence). The CDR3 consists of 11 residues. V was pared by 2 bases and J by 3 bases, with 0 bases between. CDR3 residues: CASSLTDTQYF. CDR3 DNA: TGTGCCAGCAGTTTAACAGATACGCAGTATTTT.

This chain links TRBV10-3 with TRBJ1-2; 8 nucleotides align to TRBD1. With V trimmed by 4 bases and J by 2 bases, 3 bases remained unmatched. The CDR3 extends over 14 amino acids. Germline lookup yields CDR1 ENHRY and CDR2 SYGVKD. Here the CDR3 DNA reads TGTGCCATCAGTGCGACAGGGGAGAACTATGGCTACACCTTC. This gives the protein CAISATGENYGYTF.

The chain is built from TRBV28 and TRBJ1-1; the D gene is possibly TRBD1 (6 bases). The germline V gene encodes CDR1 MDHEN and CDR2 SYDVKM. This CDR3 has 15 residues. V lost 6 bases to trimming and J lost 4 bases, with 18 bases between them. The CDR3 sequence is CASSPHTGGGTEAFF. Written as DNA, the CDR3 is TGTGCCAGCAGCCCTCATACGGGAGGGGGCACTGAAGCTTTCTTT. Together with reference TRBV28 and TRBJ1-1, the CDR3 gives the full variable domain: DVKVTQSSRYLVKRTGEKVFLECVQDMDHENMFWYRQDPGLGLRLIYFSYDVKMKEKGDIPEGYSVSREKKERFSLILESASTNQTSMYLCASSPHTGGGTEAFFGQGTRLTVV.

The chain is built from TRBV7-2 and TRBJ2-5, with TRBD2 matching over 10 bases. V lost 5 bases and J lost 5; bases outside the gene matches: 8. The CDR3 is 15 amino acids. Germline V gives CDR1 SGHTA, CDR2 FQGNSA. The CDR3 sequence: CASSRGLAGAETQYF. The CDR3, as DNA: TGTGCCAGCAGCAGAGGGCTAGCGGGAGCGGAGACCCAGTACTTC.

This chain connects TRBV5-1 to TRBJ2-7; a possible D gene is TRBD2 (6 bases). Trimming stripped 4 bases from V and 7 bases from J, with 15 bases between. Germline V gene data show CDR1 as SGHRS and CDR2 as YFSETQ. This CDR3 spans 13 amino acids. The CDR3: CASSDSRGGEQYF. The CDR3 nucleotides read TGCGCCAGCAGCGACAGCAGAGGAGGGGAGCAGTACTTC.

The V call is TRBV5-1, the J call TRBJ1-4; 8 bases align to TRBD1. V dropped 4 bases and J dropped 7; count of bases not matched to a gene: 9. Germline lookup yields CDR1 SGHRS and CDR2 YFSETQ. The CDR3 length is 15 residues. CDR3 residues: CASSVTGASGEKLFF. The DNA for the CDR3 is TGCGCCAGCAGCGTGACAGGGGCTTCGGGTGAAAAACTGTTTTTT.

The chain links TRBV4-2 to TRBJ2-7; 10 bases agree with TRBD1. V lost 1 base and J lost 4; bases outside the gene matches: 1. CDR3 length equals 14 residues. Germline CDR1 is LGHNA and CDR2 is YNFKEQ. CDR3 bases: TGTGCCAGCAGCCAAGCGGGACAGGGGTACGAGCAGTACTTC. Its protein product is CASSQAGQGYEQYF.

The chain joins TRBV7-8 to TRBJ2-2; 7 bases fit TRBD2. Germline-derived CDR1 and CDR2 are SGHVS and FQNEAQ. V was pared by 5 bases and J by 2 bases, with 5 bases of the junction left unmatched. CDR3 length: 15 residues. The CDR3 sequence: CASSPRLANTGELFF. The CDR3 coding sequence is TGTGCCAGCAGCCCGAGACTAGCCAACACCGGGGAGCTGTTTTTT.

This clone has only one observation. This probably arose from a read error, given a far larger clone one base away. The chain links TRBV5-8 to TRBJ2-5; D remains ambiguous. Between the trimmed V and J ends, which lost 1 base and 5 bases, there was a span of 3 bases. The CDR3 totals 11 residues. Per germline, CDR1 SGHTS and CDR2 YDEGEE. The CDR3 DNA is TGTGCCAGCAGCTTGTCGGAGACCCAGTACTTC. It codes for CASSLSETQYF.